This T cell receptor beta chain was identified during a study of CD8 T cells in ankylosing spondylitis. Overall study results and limits: Previous work reported some of these motif variants in the synovial fluid and blood of reactive arthritis. There was reportedly significant enrichment of clones that were disease-linked in matched ankylosing spondylitis synovial fluid. Disease-linked clones had a CD8+ phenotype and relatively low frequency in peripheral blood. One TCR beta motif, made up of 7 or 8 highly homologous variants, appeared characteristic of ankylosing spondylitis blood.

This clonotype has ten or more counts. Its specificity is not known. From germline, CDR1 is MDHEN and CDR2 SYDVKM. Trimming pared 6 bases from V and 0 bases from J, leaving 11 bases between. The CDR3 is 14 residues long. Preparation of TCR beta libraries was done by quantitative 5'-RACE with molecular barcodes. TCRdb re-called the 5' RACE reads with MiXCR, one entry per CDR3 protein. The table shows 450,000 to 550,000 distinct CDR3 sequences, with roughly 5.2% occurring only once. The sequencing sample was made of blood, either unsorted or a sorted T cell fraction (not recorded which). The origin of this receptor is a male donor with ankylosing spondylitis. V gene TRBV28 combines with J gene TRBJ1-1; D is unresolved. The CDR3 DNA reads TGTGCCAGCAGCCCTCAGGCCATGAACACTGAAGCTTTCTTT. Amino acids: CASSPQAMNTEAFF.